The 8 T cell receptor beta chains presented below share a single source sample, sequenced in a study of tumor and adjacent non-tumor tissue in lung cancer. TCRbeta libraries were built with three rounds of nested PCR, modified from ARM-PCR. TCRdb redid the calling of the multiplex PCR reads with MiXCR, one entry per CDR3 protein. The repertoire consists of approximately 71,000 distinct CDR3 sequences, with about 61% occurring once and the leading ten covering around 20%. No cell sorting was done before RNA was extracted from the tissue. The specimen sequenced was lung tumor tissue. The receptor source for this set is a middle-aged man with non-small cell lung cancer.

The table lists this clonotype with a few counts. The chain recombines TRBV5-1 with TRBJ2-1, with TRBD2 matching 13 bases. With V trimmed by 4 bases and J by 7 bases, 11 bases remained unmatched. The CDR3 consists of 17 residues. Germline V gene data show CDR1 as SGHRS and CDR2 as YFSETQ. Here the CDR3 reads CASSPGRTSGSDNEQFF. DNA of the CDR3: TGCGCCAGCAGCCCGGGTAGGACTAGCGGGAGTGATAATGAGCAGTTCTTC.

The sample holds many counts of this clonotype. The gene calls are TRBV5-6 and TRBJ2-5, with TRBD1 matching over 10 bases. The length of the CDR3 is 16 residues. Germline V gives CDR1 SGHDT, CDR2 YYEEEE. With V trimmed by 4 bases and J by 2 bases, 8 bases remained unmatched. The CDR3 DNA reads TGTGCCAGCAGCCGCGACAGGGGGCTTTATCAAGAGACCCAGTACTTC. Translation gives CASSRDRGLYQETQYF.

This clonotype occurred many times. This sequence joins TRBV29-1 and TRBJ2-2, with 7 nucleotides matching TRBD1. Losses at the gene ends were 2 bases for V and 7 bases for J; bases not matched to a gene: 7. The germline CDR1 and CDR2 sequences are SQVTM and ANQGSEA. This CDR3 spans 14 amino acids. The CDR3 DNA reads TGCAGCGTTGAAAAGAGGGGGCGCATCGGGGAGCTGTTTTTT. Amino acids: CSVEKRGRIGELFF.

With respect to this clonotype: One end of the junction does not line up with germline, which may come from a read error. The gene calls are TRBV18 and TRBJ1-4; maybe TRBD1 (5 bases). The CDR3 consists of 16 residues. In germline, CDR1 is KGHSH, CDR2 LQKENI. CDR3 DNA sequence: TGTGCCAGCTCCGTAACTCGACAGCTGTTTAATGAAAAAGTGGTTTTT. This translates into CASSVTRQLFNEKVVF.

Comment on this clonotype: The junction and the germline gene differ at one end; a read error may be behind it. The chain combines TRBV11-3 with TRBJ1-1; D might be TRBD1 (6 bases). Germline assignment: CDR1 SGHNT and CDR2 YENEEA. There are 12 residues in the CDR3. CDR3 amino acids: CTRSLGQSEAFF. CDR3 sequence (DNA): TGTACCAGGAGCCTAGGACAGTCTGAAGCTTTCTTT.

This clonotype was seen once. This chain uses TRBV12-3 or TRBV12-4 with TRBJ2-5; tentatively, D is TRBD1 or TRBD2 (5 bases each). This CDR3 region has 16 residues. Trimming cost V 8 bases and J 5 bases, with 24 bases left between them. The CDR3, as DNA: TGTGCCAGCCGGGGCAGGATGTCTATTGTCGAGGAGACCCAGTACTTC. Amino acid sequence: CASRGRMSIVEETQYF.

This chain uses TRBV2 with TRBJ2-7; D not certain. CDR1 and CDR2 (germline): SNHLY, FYNNEI. V was clipped by 5 bases and J by 2 bases, with 4 bases between them. The CDR3 consists of 11 residues. CDR3 sequence reads: CASSRAYEQYF. Written as DNA, the CDR3 is TGTGCCAGCAGTCGGGCCTACGAGCAGTACTTC. Full variable domain (outside the CDR3, taken from reference TRBV2 and TRBJ2-7): EPEVTQTPSHQVTQMGQEVILRCVPISNHLYFYWYRQILGQKVEFLVSFYNNEISEKSEIFDDQFSVERPDGSNFTLKIRSTKLEDSAMYFCASSRAYEQYFGPGTRLTVT.

Note on this clonotype: A much larger clone lies a single base off, so this may be a read error. The V gene is TRBV6-5, the J gene TRBJ2-1; D ambiguous. The CDR3 consists of 15 residues. Germline V gives CDR1 MNHEY, CDR2 SVGAGI. The CDR3 spells CASSYSGYSYNEQSF. The DNA for the CDR3 is TGTGCCAGCAGTTACTCTGGGTACTCCTACAATGAGCAGTCCTTC.